The T cell receptor (beta chain) under discussion was sequenced for a study of early T cells in non-severe SARS-CoV-2 infection. For the study at large: RNA in bulk from unsorted whole blood was sequenced, and chains were unpaired. Study-level findings and limits: Private and CD4 specificities were missed by VDJdb matching, which favored anti-spike CD8 responses.

V lost 5 bases, J lost 6 bases, and 7 bases stayed unmatched. Per the germline V gene, CDR1 is MNHEY and CDR2 is SVGAGI. The CDR3 contains 14 residues. This clonotype appeared a few times. Its specificity is unknown. The TCR library protocol attached unique molecular identifiers to the individual cDNA molecules. Each CDR3 protein gets one entry after TCRdb re-called the 5' RACE reads with MiXCR. The profile shows 65,000 to 95,000 distinct CDR3 sequences, about 16% of them singletons. Specimen: whole blood. V is TRBV6-5 and J is TRBJ1-2, with TRBD1 matching 9 bases. This clonotype was obtained from an adult who was a healthcare worker with PCR-confirmed SARS-CoV-2 infection or an uninfected control (not recorded which). CDR3 sequence: CASSRSGTGHGYTF. The CDR3 DNA sequence: TGTGCCAGCAGTCGCTCCGGGACAGGGCATGGCTACACCTTC.